What follows are 26 T cell receptor beta chains derived from one specimen sequenced in a study of tumor-infiltrating lymphocytes in primary liver carcinoma (TCRdb year 2017). The instrument given in TCRdb is Illumina HiSeq 2500. A constant-region primer and ProtoScript II reverse transcriptase were used to reverse-transcribe TCRbeta-specific cDNA from roughly 0.55 ug total RNA. TCRbeta libraries were built with three nested multiplex PCR rounds, a slightly modified ARM-PCR procedure. Each of the first two PCR rounds ran for approximately 9 cycles and used multiplex TRBV1-TRBV30 forward primers together with a Cbeta reverse primer. The public reads were reanalyzed by TCRdb: fastp trimming at Q25, MiXCR alignment, in-frame beta chains only. Records with the same CDR3 protein are collapsed into one entry carrying the most frequent genes and DNA. This sample is represented by hundreds of thousands of distinct CDR3 sequences; approximately 54% of them were singletons. Clones ranked in the top ten supply approximately 15% of the sample.

TRIzol reagent was used to extract blood RNA from unsorted whole blood, while the DNeasy Blood & Tissue kit provided the germline DNA. Sequences were obtained from peripheral blood. The receptors were sampled from a woman in her 30s with primary liver carcinoma and hepatitis B virus infection.

The sample holds many counts of this clonotype. The chain carries TRBV29-1 and TRBJ2-2; TRBD2 matches at 11 bases. V was pared by 7 bases and J by 5 bases, with 6 bases of the junction left unmatched. The germline V gene has CDR1 SQVTM and CDR2 ANQGSEA. This CDR3 has 14 amino acids. The CDR3 DNA reads as TGCAGCGCGGGTACTAGCGGGAGAACCGGGGAGCTGTTTTTT. As protein: CSAGTSGRTGELFF.

This clonotype came up once. A read error may account for a junction end that differs from germline. This CDR3 is CATSPQGYGTQYF. In nucleotides, the CDR3 is TGTGCCACTAGTCCACAGGGATACGGGACCCAGTACTTC. This chain connects TRBV19 to TRBJ2-5; tentatively, D is TRBD1 (6 bases). CDR1 is LNHDA and CDR2 is SQIVND in the germline V gene (reference sequence). The length of the CDR3 is 13 residues.

Remarks on this clonotype: A read error may produce the germline difference seen at one junction end. The gene calls are TRBV11-2 and TRBJ2-3, with 9 bases lining up with TRBD2. Germline values: CDR1 SGHAT, CDR2 FQNNGV. CDR3 size: 19 residues. The CDR3 is CASSLFGTSTRARTDTQYF. The CDR3 nucleotides are TGCGCCAGCAGCTTATTCGGGACTAGCACGAGGGCGCGCACAGATACGCAGTATTTT.

This clonotype was recorded a few times. Here the CDR3 DNA reads TGTGCCAGCAGCTTATCAGCCATGAACACTGAAGCTTTCTTT. Amino acid sequence: CASSLSAMNTEAFF. The chain carries TRBV7-9 and TRBJ1-1; D is unresolved. The CDR3 is made up of 14 amino acids. V gave up 2 bases and J gave up 0 bases, with 7 bases separating them. The V gene's germline CDR1 is SEHNR and CDR2 FQNEAQ (reference sequence).

Of note for this clonotype: A read error may explain this, as a much larger clone is one base away. The chain has TRBV5-5 and TRBJ1-3, with D perhaps TRBD1 (5 bases). The length of the CDR3 is 15 residues. Per germline, CDR1 SGHKS and CDR2 YYEKEE (reference sequence). Trimming shortened V by 0 bases and J by 3 bases, and 10 bases separated the two germline ends. Written as DNA, the CDR3 is TGTGCCAGCAGCTTGGTAGGGCAGGGTGGAAACACCATATATTTT. Translated, it gives CASSLVGQGGNTIYF.

Notes on this clonotype: The junction does not match germline at one end; this may be a read error. This chain uses TRBV6-2 or TRBV6-3 with TRBJ2-4; no clear D gene. CDR3 length: 13 residues. Germline CDR1 MNHEY, CDR2 SVGEGT. CDR3 coding DNA: TGTGCCAGCACTTACCTGCGGATGGACATTCAGTACTTC. This encodes CASTYLRMDIQYF.

In the case of this clonotype: A much larger clone sits a single nucleotide away, making a read error possible. The rearrangement joins TRBV4-1 to TRBJ1-4, with unresolved D. CDR3 size: 16 residues. CDR1 and CDR2 from the germline V gene are MGHRA and YSYEKL. The CDR3 DNA is TGCGCCGGCAGCCACCCGAGCGACACGGGAAATGAAAAACTGTTTTTT. It translates to CAGSHPSDTGNEKLFF.

As for this clonotype: The junction shows a germline mismatch at one end, possibly a read error. The gene calls are TRBV15 and TRBJ2-2; a weak D match, TRBD1 (6 bases). Germline-derived CDR1 and CDR2 are LNHNV and YYDKDF (reference sequence). CDR3 length equals 16 residues. DNA for the CDR3: TGTGCCACCAGCCCCCGGTACAGGGTGGACACCGGGGAGTTGTTTTTT. This sequence encodes CATSPRYRVDTGELFF.

Points on this clonotype: Given a much more abundant clone one base away, this may be a read error. CDR3 nucleotide sequence: TGCAGCGTTCGAGAGACAGAGAACACTGAAGCTTTCTTT. Its protein product is CSVRETENTEAFF. The V and J genes are TRBV29-1 and TRBJ1-1; possible D gene TRBD1, 5 bases. The V gene lost 5 bases and the J gene lost 1 base, with 11 bases spanning the gap. Per germline, CDR1 SQVTM and CDR2 ANQGSEA. The CDR3 contains 13 residues.

The table lists this clonotype with a count of one. As the CDR3 is not closed by the conserved phenylalanine or tryptophan, this likely results from a read error. This chain uses TRBV11-3 with TRBJ1-3; D gene uncertain. Germline CDR1 and CDR2: SGHNT and YENEEA. V was shortened by 3 bases and J by 2 bases, with 8 bases between the two germline ends. The CDR3 contains 14 residues. The CDR3 protein is CASSLHWPGNTIYY. As DNA, the CDR3 is TGTGCCAGCAGCTTGCATTGGCCTGGAAACACCATATATTAT.

A remark on this clonotype: A much larger clone sits a single nucleotide away, making a read error possible. The chain joins TRBV6-6 to TRBJ2-5; 7 positions match TRBD2. There are 14 residues in the CDR3. Germline CDR1 and CDR2: MNHNY and SVGAGI (reference sequence). The CDR3 sequence: CAHAMTSTQATQYF. CDR3 in DNA: TGTGCCCACGCAATGACTAGCACTCAAGCGACCCAGTACTTC.

The chain joins TRBV5-6 to TRBJ2-1, with D unresolved. The length of the CDR3 is 14 residues. CDR1 is SGHDT, CDR2 YYEEEE, per germline. Deletions cut 2 bases from V and 8 bases from J, with 14 bases between. In DNA form, the CDR3 reads TGTGCCAGCAGCTTCGGCCGATCCCTGGATGAGCAGTTCTTC. It is translated as CASSFGRSLDEQFF.

In the case of this clonotype: A clone one base away is much larger, so this may be a read error. The rearrangement links TRBV6-1 to TRBJ1-2; D might be TRBD1 (6 bases). The CDR3 totals 15 residues. Per the germline V gene, CDR1 is MNHNS and CDR2 is SASEGT. V was cut by 6 bases and J by 6 bases, with 20 bases left in between. The CDR3 here is CASRGGGSQNNGYTF. CDR3 nucleotides: TGTGCCAGCAGGGGGGGCGGGAGCCAAAACAATGGCTACACCTTC.

Only one count was recorded for this clonotype. The V call is TRBV11-1, the J call TRBJ2-2, with a weak D call TRBD1 (6 bases). The CDR3 contains 14 residues. With 10 bases removed from V and 8 bases from J, the gap between germline ends came to 20 bases. Per germline, CDR1 SGHAT and CDR2 FQDESV (reference sequence). As DNA, the CDR3 is TGTGCCACCCGGTTGGGGGCAACCACTGGGGAGCTGTTTTTT. Translated: CATRLGATTGELFF.

This chain's CDR3 is CASSHPSSGRVPWEQFF. CDR3 DNA sequence: TGCGCCAGCAGCCACCCGTCTAGCGGGAGGGTACCATGGGAGCAGTTCTTC. The rearrangement joins TRBV4-3 to TRBJ2-1; TRBD2 matches at 12 bases. This CDR3 region has 17 residues. The junction had 13 bases not matched to a gene; V was cut back by 3 bases and J by 10 bases. Germline V gene sequence: CDR1 LGHNA, CDR2 YSLEER.

The chain has TRBV12-3 or TRBV12-4 and TRBJ1-2; D might be TRBD1 (5 bases). V gave up 10 bases and J gave up 8 bases, with 17 bases separating them. The CDR3 contains 12 residues. The CDR3 DNA sequence: TGTGCCATCAGGACGCGGGGGACCGGCTACACCTTC. This encodes CAIRTRGTGYTF.

A word on this clonotype: At one boundary the junction diverges from the germline segment, which might be a read error. This chain links TRBV7-9 with TRBJ2-6; TRBD1 might be the D (7 bases). The CDR3 extends over 18 amino acids. Germline V gene data show CDR1 as SEHNR and CDR2 as FQNEAQ (reference sequence). DNA for the CDR3: TGTGCCAGCAGCCAATCCCCGGGGGCTCGTAAGGGGGCCAACGCCCTGACTTTC. Its translation: CASSQSPGARKGANALTF.

Remarks on this clonotype: This may be a read error: a much more frequent sequence differs by one nucleotide. V usage is TRBV4-3 and J usage is TRBJ1-1; D gene uncertain. This CDR3 region has 14 residues. V was cut by 7 bases and J by 0 bases, with 12 bases left in between. Germline V gene sequence: CDR1 LGHNA, CDR2 YSLEER. CDR3 nucleotide sequence: TGCGCCAGCAACGCCGGGCGGATGAACACTGAAGCTTTCTTT. Its protein product is CASNAGRMNTEAFF.

To note about this clonotype: Germline and junction disagree at one end, which may indicate a read error. This chain connects TRBV6-1 to TRBJ2-1; 7 bases are shared with TRBD1. The germline gives CDR1 MNHNS, CDR2 SASEGT. The CDR3 is made up of 13 amino acids. CDR3 nucleotides: TGTGCCAGCAGATTACAGGGGTATAATGAGCAGTCCTTC. Its protein product is CASRLQGYNEQSF.

The chain couples TRBV12-3 or TRBV12-4 to TRBJ1-2; D ambiguous. This CDR3 spans 11 amino acids. Trimming stripped 8 bases from V and 4 bases from J, with 8 bases between. DNA of the CDR3: TGTGCCAGCGGACGAGGCTATGGCTACACCTTC. It codes for CASGRGYGYTF.

In this sample, this clonotype turned up many times. The V gene is TRBV6-6, the J gene TRBJ1-1, with no clear D. The V end was cut by 7 bases, the J end by 1 base, with 10 bases between. The germline V gene encodes CDR1 MNHNY and CDR2 SVGAGI (reference sequence). The CDR3 totals 13 residues. CDR3 residues: CASNQFTNTEAFF. Here the CDR3 DNA reads TGTGCCAGCAACCAGTTTACGAACACTGAAGCTTTCTTT.

A word on this clonotype: Its ends do not fully match the called genes, so a read error is possible. V is TRBV14 and J is TRBJ2-7, with 9 bases that match TRBD2. CDR1 SGHDN and CDR2 FVKESK come from the germline V gene. The length of the CDR3 is 13 residues. The CDR3 region is CGSSLSGSGEQYF. DNA for the CDR3: TGTGGCAGCAGCCTTAGCGGGAGCGGCGAGCAGTACTTC.

Remarks on this clonotype: This sequence may be a read error, since a much larger clone differs from it by one base. The genes are TRBV12-3 or TRBV12-4 and TRBJ1-6; D is unresolved. The V end was cut by 6 bases, the J end by 8 bases, with 17 bases between. The CDR3 spans 15 residues. The CDR3 coding sequence is TGTGCCAGCAGCTATTGGATACGAGGAGATTCACCCCTCCACTTT. Translating gives CASSYWIRGDSPLHF.

The chain links TRBV28 to TRBJ2-1; D is perhaps TRBD2 (6 bases). Germline CDR1 MDHEN, CDR2 SYDVKM. This CDR3 is 14 amino acids long. The germline V and J ends were trimmed by 2 bases and 11 bases, with 16 bases remaining between them. Written as DNA, the CDR3 is TGTGCCAGCAGTTTAATCCTAGCGTCATATAAGCAGTTCTTC. It yields the protein CASSLILASYKQFF.

In its sample, this clonotype was seen a few times. The chain is built from TRBV4-2 and TRBJ2-5; D may match TRBD1 or TRBD2 (5 bases each). This CDR3 spans 15 amino acids. V lost 1 base to trimming and J lost 5 bases, with 14 bases between them. The germline V gene encodes CDR1 LGHNA and CDR2 YNFKEQ. The CDR3 spells CASSQVLGPGETQYF. The CDR3 coding sequence is TGTGCCAGCAGCCAAGTTTTGGGGCCGGGGGAGACCCAGTACTTC.

The genes are TRBV5-1 and TRBJ1-1; D is unclear. Trimming took 6 bases from V and 0 from J, leaving 12 bases between them. The germline V gene has CDR1 SGHRS and CDR2 YFSETQ. The CDR3 extends over 14 amino acids. For the CDR3, the DNA is TGCGCCAGCATAGCGGGGAACATGAACACTGAAGCTTTCTTT. This translates into CASIAGNMNTEAFF.